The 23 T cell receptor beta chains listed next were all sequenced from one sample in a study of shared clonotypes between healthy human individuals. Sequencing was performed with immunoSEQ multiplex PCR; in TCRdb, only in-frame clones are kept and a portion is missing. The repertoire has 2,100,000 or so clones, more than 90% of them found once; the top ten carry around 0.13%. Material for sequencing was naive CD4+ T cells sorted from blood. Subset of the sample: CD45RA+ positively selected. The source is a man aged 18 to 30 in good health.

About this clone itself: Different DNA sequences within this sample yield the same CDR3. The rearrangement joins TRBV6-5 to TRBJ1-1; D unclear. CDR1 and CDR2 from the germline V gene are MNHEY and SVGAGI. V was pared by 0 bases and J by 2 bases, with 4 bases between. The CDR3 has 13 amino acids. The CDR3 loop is CASSYSVNTEAFF. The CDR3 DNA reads TGTGCCAGCAGTTACTCAGTAAACACTGAAGCTTTCTTT.

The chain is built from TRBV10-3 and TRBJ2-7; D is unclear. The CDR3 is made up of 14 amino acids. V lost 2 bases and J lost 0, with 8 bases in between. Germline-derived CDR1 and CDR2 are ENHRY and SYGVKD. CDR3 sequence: CAISEGDGSYEQYF. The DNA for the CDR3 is TGTGCCATCAGTGAGGGCGACGGCTCCTACGAGCAGTACTTC.

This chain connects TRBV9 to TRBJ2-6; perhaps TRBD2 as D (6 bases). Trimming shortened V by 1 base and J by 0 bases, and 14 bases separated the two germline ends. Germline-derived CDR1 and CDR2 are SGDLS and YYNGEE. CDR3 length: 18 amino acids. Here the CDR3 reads CASSVSGGALSGANVLTF. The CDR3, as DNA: TGTGCCAGCAGCGTATCGGGCGGGGCCCTCTCTGGGGCCAACGTCCTGACTTTC. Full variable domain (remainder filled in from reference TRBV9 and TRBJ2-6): DSGVTQTPKHLITATGQRVTLRCSPRSGDLSVYWYQQSLDQGLQFLIQYYNGEERAKGNILERFSAQQFPDLHSELNLSSLELGDSALYFCASSVSGGALSGANVLTFGAGSRLTVL.

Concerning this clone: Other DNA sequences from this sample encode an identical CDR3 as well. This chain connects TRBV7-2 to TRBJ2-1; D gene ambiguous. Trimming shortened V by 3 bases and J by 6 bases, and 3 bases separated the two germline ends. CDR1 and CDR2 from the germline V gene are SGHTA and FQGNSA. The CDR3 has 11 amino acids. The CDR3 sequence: CASSLRNEQFF. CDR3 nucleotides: TGTGCCAGCAGCTTGCGCAATGAGCAGTTCTTC.

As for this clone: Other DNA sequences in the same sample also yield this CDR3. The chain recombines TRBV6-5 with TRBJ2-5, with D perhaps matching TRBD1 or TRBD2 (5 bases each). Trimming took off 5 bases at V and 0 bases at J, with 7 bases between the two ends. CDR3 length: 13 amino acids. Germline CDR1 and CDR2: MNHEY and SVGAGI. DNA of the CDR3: TGTGCCAGCAGTAGGGGACACCAAGAGACCCAGTACTTC. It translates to CASSRGHQETQYF.

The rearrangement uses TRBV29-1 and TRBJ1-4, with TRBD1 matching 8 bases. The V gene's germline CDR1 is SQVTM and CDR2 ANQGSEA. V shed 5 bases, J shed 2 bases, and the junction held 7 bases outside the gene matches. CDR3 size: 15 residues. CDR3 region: CSVSTGASTNEKLFF. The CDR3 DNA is TGCAGCGTTTCGACAGGGGCGAGCACTAATGAAAAACTGTTTTTT.

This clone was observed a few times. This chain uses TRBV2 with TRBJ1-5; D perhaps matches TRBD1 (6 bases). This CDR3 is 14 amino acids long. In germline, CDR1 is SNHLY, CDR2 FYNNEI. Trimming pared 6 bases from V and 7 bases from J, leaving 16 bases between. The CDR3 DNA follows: TGTGCCAGCAGCGAACAGGGTTCGGGCCAGCCCCAGCATTTT. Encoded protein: CASSEQGSGQPQHF.

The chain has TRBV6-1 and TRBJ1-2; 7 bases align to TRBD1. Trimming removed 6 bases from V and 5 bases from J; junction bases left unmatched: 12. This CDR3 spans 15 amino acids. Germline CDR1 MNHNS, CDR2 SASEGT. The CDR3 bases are TGTGCCAGCAGAAGAAACGGACAGGATCTATATGGCTACACCTTC. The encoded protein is CASRRNGQDLYGYTF.

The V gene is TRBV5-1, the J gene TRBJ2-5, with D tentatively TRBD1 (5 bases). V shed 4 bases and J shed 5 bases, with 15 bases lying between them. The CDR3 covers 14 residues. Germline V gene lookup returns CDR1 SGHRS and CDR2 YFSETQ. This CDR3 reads CASSRLRVPETQYF. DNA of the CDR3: TGCGCCAGCAGCCGCCTCAGGGTTCCGGAGACCCAGTACTTC.

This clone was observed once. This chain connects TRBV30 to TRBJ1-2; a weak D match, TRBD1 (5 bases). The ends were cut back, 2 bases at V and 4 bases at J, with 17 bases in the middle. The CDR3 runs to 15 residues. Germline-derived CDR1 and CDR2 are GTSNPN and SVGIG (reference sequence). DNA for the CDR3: TGTGCCTGGAGTTATCCGGGACGCAATAGCTATGGCTACACCTTC. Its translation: CAWSYPGRNSYGYTF.

The CDR3 protein is CASRENYGYTF. CDR3 in DNA: TGTGCCAGCCGGGAGAACTATGGCTACACCTTC. The rearrangement joins TRBV11-2 to TRBJ1-2; the D is unclear. Trimming stripped 8 bases from V and 2 bases from J, with 6 bases between. CDR1 is SGHAT and CDR2 is FQNNGV in the germline V gene. This CDR3 spans 11 amino acids.

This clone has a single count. This CDR3 reads CATSWGTVNQPQHF. DNA of the CDR3: TGTGCCACCAGCTGGGGGACAGTCAATCAGCCCCAGCATTTT. The J gene is TRBJ1-5, the V gene TRBV15; 7 bases fit TRBD1. Germline trimming cut 5 bases from V and 3 bases from J; bases unmatched to any gene: 4. The CDR3 spans 14 residues. The germline CDR1 and CDR2 sequences are LNHNV and YYDKDF (reference sequence). Full variable domain (remainder filled in from reference TRBV15 and TRBJ1-5): DAMVIQNPRYQVTQFGKPVTLSCSQTLNHNVMYWYQQKSSQAPKLLFHYYDKDFNNEADTPDNFQSRRPNTSFCFLDIRSPGLGDTAMYLCATSWGTVNQPQHFGDGTRLSIL.

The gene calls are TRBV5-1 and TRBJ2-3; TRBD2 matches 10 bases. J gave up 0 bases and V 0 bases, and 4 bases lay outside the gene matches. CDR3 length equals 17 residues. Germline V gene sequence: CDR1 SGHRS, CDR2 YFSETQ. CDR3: CASSLGPLAGSTDTQYF. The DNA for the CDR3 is TGCGCCAGCAGCTTGGGCCCACTAGCGGGAAGCACAGATACGCAGTATTTT.

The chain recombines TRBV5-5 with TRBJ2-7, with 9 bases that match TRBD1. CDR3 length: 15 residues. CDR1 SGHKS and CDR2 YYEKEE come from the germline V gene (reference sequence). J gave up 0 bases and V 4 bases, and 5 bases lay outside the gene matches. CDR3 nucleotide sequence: TGTGCCAGCAGCACTACAGGGGGCTCCTCCTACGAGCAGTACTTC. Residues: CASSTTGGSSYEQYF.

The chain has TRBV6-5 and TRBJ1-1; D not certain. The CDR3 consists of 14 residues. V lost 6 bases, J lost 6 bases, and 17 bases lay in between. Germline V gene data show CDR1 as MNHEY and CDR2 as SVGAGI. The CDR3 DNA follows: TGTGCCAGCAGCCGACTCATGGACGGGTCTGAAGCTTTCTTT. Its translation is CASSRLMDGSEAFF.

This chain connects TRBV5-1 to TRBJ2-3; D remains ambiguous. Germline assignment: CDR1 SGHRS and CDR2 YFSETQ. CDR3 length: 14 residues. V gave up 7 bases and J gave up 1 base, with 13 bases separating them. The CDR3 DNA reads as TGCGCCAGCGGTGACCCTCGGGGCACAGATACGCAGTATTTT. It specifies CASGDPRGTDTQYF.

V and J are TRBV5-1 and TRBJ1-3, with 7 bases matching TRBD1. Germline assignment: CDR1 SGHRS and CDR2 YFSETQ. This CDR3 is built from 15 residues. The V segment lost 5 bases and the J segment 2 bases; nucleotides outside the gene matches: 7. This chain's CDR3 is CASRPTGIAGNTIYF. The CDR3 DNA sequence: TGCGCCAGCAGGCCGACAGGGATCGCTGGAAACACCATATATTTT.

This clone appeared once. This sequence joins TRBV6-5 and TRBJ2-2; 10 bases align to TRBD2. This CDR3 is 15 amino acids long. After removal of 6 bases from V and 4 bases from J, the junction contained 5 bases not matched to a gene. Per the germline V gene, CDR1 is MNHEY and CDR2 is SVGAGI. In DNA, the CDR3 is TGTGCCAGCAGGAGCGGGAGGGCGGGCACCGGGGAGCTGTTTTTT. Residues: CASRSGRAGTGELFF.

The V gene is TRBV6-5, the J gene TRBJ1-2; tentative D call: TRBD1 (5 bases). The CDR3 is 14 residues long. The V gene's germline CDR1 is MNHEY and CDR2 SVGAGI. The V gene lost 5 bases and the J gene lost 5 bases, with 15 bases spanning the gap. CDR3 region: CASSDTGRRYGYTF. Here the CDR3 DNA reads TGTGCCAGCAGTGATACAGGTCGGCGTTATGGCTACACCTTC.

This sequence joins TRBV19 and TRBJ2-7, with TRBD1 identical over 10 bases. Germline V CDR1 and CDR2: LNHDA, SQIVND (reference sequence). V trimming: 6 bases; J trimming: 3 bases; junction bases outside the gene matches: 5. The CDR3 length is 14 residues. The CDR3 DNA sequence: TGTGCCAGTAGAGAAAGGGACAGGGGCTACGAGCAGTACTTC. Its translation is CASRERDRGYEQYF.

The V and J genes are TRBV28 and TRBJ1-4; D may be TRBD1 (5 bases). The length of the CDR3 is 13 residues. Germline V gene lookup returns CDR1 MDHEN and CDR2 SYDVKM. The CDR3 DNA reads TGTGCTGGAAGTTCGGGGGGGAATGAAAAACTGTTTTTT. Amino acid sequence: CAGSSGGNEKLFF.

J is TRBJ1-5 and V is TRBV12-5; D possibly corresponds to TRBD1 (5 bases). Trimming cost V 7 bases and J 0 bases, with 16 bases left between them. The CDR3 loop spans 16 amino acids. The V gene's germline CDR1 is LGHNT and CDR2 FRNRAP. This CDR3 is CASARAWGDSNQPQHF. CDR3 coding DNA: TGTGCTAGTGCCCGAGCTTGGGGCGATAGCAATCAGCCCCAGCATTTT. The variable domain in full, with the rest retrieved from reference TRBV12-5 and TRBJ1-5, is DARVTQTPRHKVTEMGQEVTMRCQPILGHNTVFWYRQTMMQGLELLAYFRNRAPLDDSGMPKDRFSAEMPDATLATLKIQPSEPRDSAVYFCASARAWGDSNQPQHFGDGTRLSIL.

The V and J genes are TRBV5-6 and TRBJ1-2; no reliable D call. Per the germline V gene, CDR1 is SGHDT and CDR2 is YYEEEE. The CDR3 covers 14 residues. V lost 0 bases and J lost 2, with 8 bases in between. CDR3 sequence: CASSLGTENYGYTF. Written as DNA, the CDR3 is TGTGCCAGCAGCTTGGGTACAGAGAACTATGGCTACACCTTC.